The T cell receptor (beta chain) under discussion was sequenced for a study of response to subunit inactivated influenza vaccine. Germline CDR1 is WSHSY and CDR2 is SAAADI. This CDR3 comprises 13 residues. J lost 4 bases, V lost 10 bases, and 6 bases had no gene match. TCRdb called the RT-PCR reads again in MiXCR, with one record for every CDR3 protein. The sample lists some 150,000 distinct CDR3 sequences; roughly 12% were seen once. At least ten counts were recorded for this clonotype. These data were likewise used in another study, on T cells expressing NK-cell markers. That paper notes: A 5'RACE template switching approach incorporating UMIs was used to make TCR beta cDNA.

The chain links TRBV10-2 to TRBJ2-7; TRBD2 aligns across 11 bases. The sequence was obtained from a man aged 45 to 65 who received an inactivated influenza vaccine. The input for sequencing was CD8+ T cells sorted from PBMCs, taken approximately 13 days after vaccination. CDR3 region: CATQGLAEYEQYF. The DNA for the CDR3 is TGCGCCACCCAGGGACTAGCGGAATACGAGCAGTACTTC.